Listed below are T cell receptor beta chains from one sample, sequenced in a study of identical twins. One entry per CDR3 protein results from TCRdb running MiXCR on the 5' RACE reads. The profile covers under 900,000 distinct CDR3 sequences, with about 12% appearing a single time and around 1.6% taken by the ten largest. This sample also belongs to another study, concerning yellow fever vaccine responses in identical twins.

The sequencing sample was made of PBMCs. The receptors stem from a woman aged 18-29 years in good health. CDR3s include the opening cysteine and the closing phenylalanine or tryptophan. The D gene is left open where the match is weak. Size values are once, few and many counts, or a class for expanded clones, and some rows have none.

>many|TRBV24-1|TRBJ1-1|.
CATSVGGPNTEAFF
TGTGCCACCAGTGTTGGGGGCCCTAACACTGAAGCTTTCTTT
>few|TRBV25-1|TRBJ2-1|TRBD2
CASSPGLAGLYEQFF
TGTGCCAGCAGCCCGGGACTAGCGGGGTTGTATGAGCAGTTCTTC
>.|TRBV5-1|TRBJ2-2|TRBD1
CASSPGTGYFRTRNTGELFF
TGCGCCAGCAGCCCCGGGACAGGCTATTTTCGAACAAGGAACACCGGGGAGCTGTTTTTT
>few|TRBV20-1|TRBJ2-3|TRBD2
CSAGTSGGPTDTQYF
TGCAGTGCTGGGACTAGCGGGGGGCCCACAGATACGCAGTATTTT
>few|TRBV7-8|TRBJ2-1|.
CASSLYLGGNEQFF
TGTGCCAGCAGCTTATACCTGGGAGGCAATGAGCAGTTCTTC
>many|TRBV12-3/TRBV12-4|TRBJ2-4|.
CASSPGPTLAKNIQYF
TGTGCCAGCAGTCCGGGCCCTACTCTAGCCAAAAACATTCAGTACTTC
>.|TRBV20-1|TRBJ2-3|TRBD2
CSASSGGLAGGFTDTQYF
TGCAGTGCTAGTTCGGGAGGACTAGCGGGGGGGTTCACAGATACGCAGTATTTT
>many|TRBV7-3|TRBJ1-2|.
CASSPDRTGQSYGYTF
TGTGCCAGCAGCCCCGACCGAACAGGCCAATCATATGGCTACACCTTC
>many|TRBV12-3/TRBV12-4|TRBJ2-2|.
CASSFAEGTGELFF
TGTGCCAGCAGTTTCGCGGAGGGTACCGGGGAGCTGTTTTTT
>.|TRBV5-1|TRBJ1-4|TRBD1
CASSWGQNRNNEKLFF
TGCGCCAGCAGCTGGGGACAGAATCGGAATAATGAAAAACTGTTTTTT
>few|TRBV20-1|TRBJ2-1|.
CSARHHNEQFF
TGCAGTGCTAGACACCACAATGAGCAGTTCTTC
>few|TRBV5-5|TRBJ2-1|TRBD1
CASSFSGTVNNEQFF
TGTGCCAGCAGCTTTTCCGGGACAGTCAACAATGAGCAGTTCTTC
>.|TRBV10-3|TRBJ2-2|.
CAISGAGELFF
TGTGCCATCAGCGGGGCCGGGGAGCTGTTTTTT
>.|TRBV27|TRBJ2-1|TRBD1
CASSLSISGQEFF
TGTGCCAGCAGTTTATCCATAAGTGGACAGGAGTTCTTC
>few|TRBV20-1|TRBJ2-5|.
CSAWTRLETQYF
TGCAGTGCTTGGACCAGACTAGAGACCCAGTACTTC
>few|TRBV29-1|TRBJ2-1|TRBD2
CSVALMASGRRGNEQFF
TGCAGCGTTGCCCTTATGGCTAGCGGGAGACGTGGCAATGAGCAGTTCTTC
>.|TRBV5-1|TRBJ2-3|.
CASSFGRSASTDTQYF
TGCGCCAGCAGCTTCGGACGGAGTGCTAGCACAGATACGCAGTATTTT
>few|TRBV12-5|TRBJ2-5|TRBD1
CASGKTGTGFYTGTQYF
TGTGCTAGTGGCAAAACCGGGACAGGGTTTTACACAGGGACCCAGTACTTC
>.|TRBV25-1|TRBJ2-1|TRBD2
CASSETVPIGGDRQFF
TGTGCCAGCAGTGAGACAGTCCCAATCGGGGGGGATAGGCAGTTCTTC
>few|TRBV20-1|TRBJ2-5|.
CSAEPRDTRETQYF
TGCAGTGCAGAGCCCAGGGACACTCGAGAGACCCAGTACTTC
>few|TRBV20-1|TRBJ2-7|.
CRVATIQGIFF
TGCAGAGTCGCCACCATACAGGGTATCTTTTTC
>few|TRBV12-5|TRBJ2-1|TRBD2
CASGMTGLAGGDEQFF
TGTGCTAGTGGTATGACGGGACTAGCGGGGGGAGATGAGCAGTTCTTC
>.|TRBV4-1|TRBJ2-7|TRBD2
CASSQPRIAGGYEQYF
TGCGCCAGCAGCCAGCCCAGAATAGCGGGGGGCTACGAGCAGTACTTC
>few|TRBV4-2|TRBJ2-4|TRBD2
CASSQEPSGLAGGSQEKNIQYF
TGTGCCAGCAGCCAAGAACCGAGTGGGCTAGCGGGGGGGAGTCAGGAGAAAAACATTCAGTACTTC
>.|TRBV7-9|TRBJ1-4|TRBD1
CASNLGQGDATNEKLFF
TGTGCCAGCAACCTCGGACAGGGGGACGCAACTAATGAAAAACTGTTTTTT
>.|TRBV7-8|TRBJ2-2|.
CASSLGGTLRWELFF
TGTGCCAGCAGCTTAGGGGGGACCCTGAGATGGGAGCTGTTTTTT
>.|TRBV5-1|TRBJ2-5|.
CASSLVVADGLQETQYF
TGCGCCAGCAGCTTGGTCGTCGCGGACGGACTACAAGAGACCCAGTACTTC
>few|TRBV12-3/TRBV12-4|TRBJ1-4|TRBD1
CASSTGALNEKLFF
TGTGCCAGCAGTACAGGGGCCCTAAATGAAAAACTGTTTTTT
>.|TRBV4-2|TRBJ1-5|.
CASSPATGVNQPQHF
TGTGCCAGCAGCCCCGCGACTGGGGTCAATCAGCCCCAGCATTTT